The 2 T cell receptor beta chains listed next were all sequenced from one sample in a study of cytomegalovirus exposure and HLA in healthy donors. With 60 Vbeta and 13 Jbeta primers, the PCR was carried out. Repertoires were generated with immunoSEQ multiplex PCR, while TCRdb's copy carries only in-frame clones and drops some. Here the sample spans about 160,000 clones, roughly 75% being singletons. The sample was PBMCs. Every receptor here comes from a woman aged 45-59 years in good health and CMV-seropositive.

The chain employs TRBV5-4 and TRBJ1-3, with a possible D match to TRBD1 (6 bases). There are 16 residues in the CDR3. V lost 2 bases and J lost 0, with 12 bases in between. The germline CDR1 and CDR2 sequences are SGHNT and YYREEE (reference sequence). The chain's CDR3 is CASSFGQRYSGNTIYF. The DNA of the CDR3 is TGTGCCAGCAGCTTCGGACAGCGATACTCTGGAAACACCATATATTTT.

On this clone: In the same sample, other DNA sequences code for this CDR3. This chain connects TRBV6-1 to TRBJ1-5; D unresolved. Germline V gene sequence: CDR1 MNHNS, CDR2 SASEGT. This CDR3 is 12 amino acids long. V lost 6 bases to trimming and J lost 1 base, with 4 bases between them. The CDR3 loop reads CASSRSNQPQHF. DNA of the CDR3: TGTGCCAGCAGCAGGAGCAATCAGCCCCAGCATTTT.